This paragraph reports one T cell receptor (beta chain). Its antigen is as yet unknown. The CDR3 extends 3 residues past the end of the read, so its final part is completed from the germline J gene. Germline CDR1 is SGHTA and CDR2 is FQGNSA. The CDR3 is 15 residues long. Trimming removed 1 base from V and 9 bases from J, with 13 bases in between. This entry comes from a study of T cells in women clearing cervical HPV infection. The wider study: For cases, blood was sampled a median approximately 150 days after lesion detection, interquartile range roughly 90 to 230 days. Overall study results and limits: CIN3+ cases had significantly higher TCR richness than controls; evenness did not differ.

Using immunoSEQ multiplex PCR, the repertoire was profiled, and TCRdb retains in-frame clones only, with some absent. Its clone listing holds tens of thousands of clones. The sample taken for sequencing was blood buffy coat. This TCR came from a woman between 18 and 70 years old with a cervical HPV16 infection that either progressed to CIN3+ or cleared (not recorded which). The V call is TRBV7-2, the J call TRBJ1-6, with D hard to call. The CDR3 loop reads CASSLGFGFRSPLHF. Incomplete CDR3 DNA: TGTGCCAGCAGCTTAGGCTTCGGGTTTCGTTCACCC.